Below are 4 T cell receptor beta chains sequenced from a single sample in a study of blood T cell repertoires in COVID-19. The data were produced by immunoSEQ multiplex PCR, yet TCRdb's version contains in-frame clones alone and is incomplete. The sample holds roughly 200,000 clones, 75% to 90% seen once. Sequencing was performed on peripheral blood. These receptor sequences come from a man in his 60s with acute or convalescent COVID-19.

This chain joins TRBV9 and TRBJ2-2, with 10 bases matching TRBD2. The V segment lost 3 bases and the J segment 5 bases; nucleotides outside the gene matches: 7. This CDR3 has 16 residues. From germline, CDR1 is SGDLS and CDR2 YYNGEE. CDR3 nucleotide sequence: TGTGCCAGCAGCGCCTCTAGCGGGAGAGGGACCGGGGAGCTGTTTTTT. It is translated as CASSASSGRGTGELFF. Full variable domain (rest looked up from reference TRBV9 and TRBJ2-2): DSGVTQTPKHLITATGQRVTLRCSPRSGDLSVYWYQQSLDQGLQFLIQYYNGEERAKGNILERFSAQQFPDLHSELNLSSLELGDSALYFCASSASSGRGTGELFFGEGSRLTVL.

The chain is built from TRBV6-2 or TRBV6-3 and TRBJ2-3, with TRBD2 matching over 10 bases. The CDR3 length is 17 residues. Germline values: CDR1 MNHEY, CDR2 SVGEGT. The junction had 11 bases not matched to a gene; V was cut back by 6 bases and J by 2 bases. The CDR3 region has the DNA TGTGCCAGCAGCCCCGCCAGGACTAGCGGAAACACAGATACGCAGTATTTT. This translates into CASSPARTSGNTDTQYF.

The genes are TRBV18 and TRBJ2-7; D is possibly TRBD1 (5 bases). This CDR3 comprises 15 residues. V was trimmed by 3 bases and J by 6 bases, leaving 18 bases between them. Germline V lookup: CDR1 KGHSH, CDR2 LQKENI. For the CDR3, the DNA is TGTGCCAGCTCACCCGACAAGATCCAGGGTGGCGAGCAGTACTTC. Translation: CASSPDKIQGGEQYF.

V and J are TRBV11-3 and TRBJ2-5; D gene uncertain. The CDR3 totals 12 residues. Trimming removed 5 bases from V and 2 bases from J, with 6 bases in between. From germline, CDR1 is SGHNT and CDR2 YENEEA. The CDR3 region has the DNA TGTGCCAGCAGCCCCGGGCAAGAGACCCAGTACTTC. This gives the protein CASSPGQETQYF.